This TCR beta chain was obtained from a study of response to subunit inactivated influenza vaccine. J was trimmed by 6 bases and V by 4 bases; bases with no gene match: 5. Germline CDR1 and CDR2: SGHVS and FQNEAQ. The CDR3 has 13 amino acids. This clonotype was detected ten times or more. Its antigen is unknown. TCRdb re-called the RT-PCR reads with MiXCR, one entry per CDR3 protein. The table has under 950,000 distinct CDR3 sequences, 21% seen once. Whole-study results and caveats: It was the authors' suggestion that each seasonal influenza vaccination recruits few new T cells.

The V call is TRBV7-8, the J call TRBJ2-7; 8 bases line up with TRBD1. This TCR was recovered from a man aged 50 or older who received an inactivated influenza vaccine. The sample was PBMCs from blood, taken 5 days after vaccination. The CDR3 DNA reads TGTGCCAGCAGCTCCGGACAGGGAGGCGAGCAGTACTTC. This gives the protein CASSSGQGGEQYF. The entire variable domain, with the rest obtained from reference TRBV7-8 and TRBJ2-7, is as follows: GAGVSQSPRYKVAKRGQDVALRCDPISGHVSLFWYQQALGQGPEFLTYFQNEAQLDKSGLPSDRFFAERPEGSVSTLKIQRTQQEDSAVYLCASSSGQGGEQYFGPGTRLTVT.